These 32 T cell receptor beta chains were all obtained from the same sample, sequenced in a study of regulatory T cells in long-lasting Graves disease. Specified time point: persistent/refractory GD, antithyroid drugs over 5 years with positive TRAb. Extracted RNA from PBMCs served as the source of the TCR library. Investigators prepared the TCR beta libraries by applying iRepertoire HTBI primers and Arm-PCR of CDR3 regions. TCRdb reprocessed the multiplex PCR reads via MiXCR and lists one record per CDR3 protein. Of approximately 290,000 distinct CDR3 sequences in the sample, around 21% were seen once. The specimen was peripheral blood mononuclear cells (PBMCs), collected when the disease was refractory, from a patient treated with antithyroid drugs. All receptors come from a female donor with Graves disease.

This clonotype was seen a handful of times. The J gene is TRBJ1-1, the V gene TRBV5-1; 11 nucleotides line up with TRBD1. Trimming cost V 4 bases and J 5 bases; bases outside gene matches: 7. The germline V gene encodes CDR1 SGHRS and CDR2 YFSETQ. The CDR3 is made up of 15 amino acids. The CDR3 protein is CASSAGTGGSTEAFF. The CDR3 DNA is TGCGCCAGCAGCGCTGGGACAGGGGGTAGTACTGAAGCTTTCTTT.

In this sample, this clonotype turned up a few times. This chain links TRBV10-3 with TRBJ2-5; no clear D gene. Germline V lookup: CDR1 ENHRY, CDR2 SYGVKD. This CDR3 is 13 amino acids long. Trimming left V 10 bases short and J 5 bases short, with 17 bases between. In DNA, the CDR3 is TGTGCCACCCGACCCAATCTGGACGAGACCCAGTACTTC. It encodes CATRPNLDETQYF.

The table lists this clonotype with a few counts. The chain carries TRBV7-2 and TRBJ2-7, with D perhaps matching TRBD1 (5 bases). V was trimmed by 5 bases and J by 3 bases, leaving 17 bases between them. There are 15 residues in the CDR3. CDR1 and CDR2 from the germline V gene are SGHTA and FQGNSA. This CDR3 reads CASSPIVGHDYEQYF. The CDR3 DNA sequence: TGTGCCAGCAGCCCGATTGTCGGACATGACTACGAGCAGTACTTC.

This clonotype came up many times. The V call is TRBV3-1, the J call TRBJ1-6; D uncertain. The CDR3 spans 15 residues. Germline-derived CDR1 and CDR2 are LGHDT and YNNKEL (reference sequence). Trimming took 2 bases from V and 10 from J, leaving 15 bases between them. CDR3 nucleotide sequence: TGTGCCAGCAGCCAAAGTGCCTTTGGCGGATCACCCCTCCACTTT. It is translated as CASSQSAFGGSPLHF.

This clonotype showed up just a few times. The chain recombines TRBV7-2 with TRBJ2-2, with D possibly TRBD2 on 5 matching bases. CDR3 length: 16 amino acids. Between the trimmed V and J ends, which lost 0 bases and 1 base, there was a span of 9 bases. Germline CDR1 is SGHTA and CDR2 is FQGNSA. The CDR3 nucleotides read TGTGCCAGCAGCTTAGCTCCGGGAATGAACACCGGGGAGCTGTTTTTT. It translates to CASSLAPGMNTGELFF. Drawing the rest from reference TRBV7-2 and TRBJ2-2, the complete variable domain is GAGVSQSPSNKVTEKGKDVELRCDPISGHTALYWYRQSLGQGLEFLIYFQGNSAPDKSGLPSDRFSAERTGGSVSTLTIQRTQQEDSAVYLCASSLAPGMNTGELFFGEGSRLTVL.

The sample holds many counts of this clonotype. The chain couples TRBV28 to TRBJ1-5; D gene unclear. The CDR3 runs to 12 residues. Germline values: CDR1 MDHEN, CDR2 SYDVKM. The V end was cut by 10 bases, the J end by 6 bases, with 13 bases between. The CDR3 sequence: CATREGPQPQHF. In nucleotides, the CDR3 is TGTGCCACCCGGGAAGGACCTCAGCCCCAGCATTTT. The full variable domain, completed using reference TRBV28 and TRBJ1-5, is DVKVTQSSRYLVKRTGEKVFLECVQDMDHENMFWYRQDPGLGLRLIYFSYDVKMKEKGDIPEGYSVSREKKERFSLILESASTNQTSMYLCATREGPQPQHFGDGTRLSIL.

This clonotype was seen a few times. J is TRBJ2-7 and V is TRBV5-1; 9 nucleotides line up with TRBD1. V dropped 4 bases and J dropped 2; count of bases not matched to a gene: 13. Looked up from germline, CDR1 is SGHRS and CDR2 is YFSETQ. This CDR3 region has 17 residues. CDR3: CASSPHNTGGYTYEQYF. DNA of the CDR3: TGCGCCAGCAGCCCTCACAATACAGGGGGCTATACCTACGAGCAGTACTTC.

Ten or more counts support this clonotype. CDR3 region: CASSSPGGQPQHF. CDR3 in DNA: TGTGCCAGCAGTTCCCCTGGGGGTCAGCCCCAGCATTTT. V is TRBV6-5 and J is TRBJ1-5; D perhaps matches TRBD1 (5 bases). CDR1 MNHEY and CDR2 SVGAGI come from the germline V gene. Deletions cut 4 bases from V and 6 bases from J, with 10 bases between. The CDR3 loop spans 13 amino acids.

This clonotype has more than one count but fewer than ten. This sequence joins TRBV3-1 and TRBJ2-5, with a possible D match to TRBD2 (6 bases). Trimming removed 4 bases at V and 3 bases at J, with 15 bases between. Germline CDR1 reads LGHDT; CDR2 reads YNNKEL (reference sequence). The CDR3 covers 15 residues. Here the CDR3 reads CASSPGTGNKETQYF. CDR3 DNA: TGTGCCAGCAGCCCCGGGACTGGAAATAAAGAGACCCAGTACTTC.

This clonotype was recorded many times. The chain has TRBV28 and TRBJ1-2; no definite D call. The V gene lost 5 bases and the J gene lost 8 bases, with 12 bases spanning the gap. Germline values: CDR1 MDHEN, CDR2 SYDVKM. The CDR3 runs 12 residues. CDR3 amino acids: CASSSEGRGYTF. DNA for the CDR3: TGTGCCAGCAGTAGCGAGGGTAGGGGCTACACCTTC.

This chain connects TRBV12-3 or TRBV12-4 to TRBJ1-3; possibly TRBD1 for D (5 bases). This CDR3 has 16 amino acids. V was shortened by 1 base and J by 6 bases, with 16 bases between the two germline ends. The CDR3 bases are TGTGCCAGCAGTTTAGAGGGGTTTCAAGGTGAAAACACCATATATTTT. Its protein is CASSLEGFQGENTIYF.

The V and J genes are TRBV6-1 and TRBJ2-7; D gene uncertain. In germline, CDR1 is MNHNS, CDR2 SASEGT. Trimming took off 7 bases at V and 2 bases at J, with 15 bases between the two ends. The CDR3 has 14 residues. The CDR3 DNA sequence: TGTGCCAGCACCCCGGGCAGGACCCCCTACGAGCAGTACTTC. Its protein product is CASTPGRTPYEQYF.

CDR3 bases: TGTGCCAGCAGCTTAGGACCATCTGAAGCTTTCTTT. This sequence encodes CASSLGPSEAFF. The rearrangement joins TRBV7-2 to TRBJ1-1, with D unresolved. The V end lost 1 base, the J end lost 6 bases, and 6 bases lay between the germline ends. The germline CDR1 and CDR2 sequences are SGHTA and FQGNSA. This CDR3 comprises 12 residues.

The table lists this clonotype with many counts. V usage is TRBV6-1 and J usage is TRBJ1-1; weak D call: TRBD1 (5 bases). Germline V gene data show CDR1 as MNHNS and CDR2 as SASEGT. There are 15 residues in the CDR3. The ends were cut back, 5 bases at V and 1 base at J, with 14 bases in the middle. The CDR3 coding sequence is TGTGCCAGCAGTCTGTCGGCTGGGGCGAACACTGAAGCTTTCTTT. Translation: CASSLSAGANTEAFF.

This clonotype appeared many times. The chain employs TRBV3-1 and TRBJ1-5; weak D call: TRBD1 (5 bases). This CDR3 has 14 residues. Trimming cost V 3 bases and J 4 bases, with 10 bases left between them. Looked up from germline, CDR1 is LGHDT and CDR2 is YNNKEL (reference sequence). The DNA for the CDR3 is TGTGCCAGCAGCCAGTCTGGGGCAAATCAGCCCCAGCATTTT. It is translated as CASSQSGANQPQHF.

The genes are TRBV4-3 and TRBJ2-7; no clear D gene. The CDR3 is made up of 14 amino acids. Trimming left V 0 bases short and J 4 bases short, with 10 bases between. The germline V gene encodes CDR1 LGHNA and CDR2 YSLEER. The DNA for the CDR3 is TGCGCCAGCAGCCAAGATATAGGAGCTTACGAGCAGTACTTC. It codes for CASSQDIGAYEQYF.

This clonotype came up a few times. The chain joins TRBV7-2 to TRBJ1-6; D gene uncertain. CDR1 and CDR2 from the germline V gene are SGHTA and FQGNSA. V was clipped by 5 bases and J by 8 bases, with 7 bases between them. The CDR3 sequence is 12 residues long. In DNA form, the CDR3 reads TGTGCCAGCAGCCAAAGGGATTCACCCCTCCACTTT. Its protein is CASSQRDSPLHF.

The CDR3 loop reads CSGRDTNTEAFF. DNA of the CDR3: TGCAGCGGGCGGGATACCAACACTGAAGCTTTCTTT. This chain connects TRBV29-1 to TRBJ1-1; no firm D call. This CDR3 is built from 12 residues. Trimming took 7 bases from V and 2 from J, leaving 11 bases between them. Germline CDR1 SQVTM, CDR2 ANQGSEA.

The CDR3 nucleotides read TGCGCCAGCAGTCACTCGTCTGACTCTGGGGCCAACGTCCTGACTTTC. Its translation: CASSHSSDSGANVLTF. The chain couples TRBV5-1 to TRBJ2-6; D uncertain. The CDR3 extends over 16 amino acids. Trimming stripped 5 bases from V and 0 bases from J, with 12 bases between. Looked up from germline, CDR1 is SGHRS and CDR2 is YFSETQ. Drawing the rest from reference TRBV5-1 and TRBJ2-6, the complete variable domain is KAGVTQTPRYLIKTRGQQVTLSCSPISGHRSVSWYQQTPGQGLQFLFEYFSETQRNKGNFPGRFSGRQFSNSRSEMNVSTLELGDSALYLCASSHSSDSGANVLTFGAGSRLTVL.

The chain joins TRBV28 to TRBJ2-5; D gene unclear. This CDR3 is 15 amino acids long. The germline gives CDR1 MDHEN, CDR2 SYDVKM. V lost 4 bases and J lost 4, with 16 bases in between. The CDR3 region has the DNA TGTGCCAGCAGTTCTCCGGGCCGGGTTTTAGAGACCCAGTACTTC. Translated, it gives CASSSPGRVLETQYF.

This clonotype was detected ten times or more. Here the CDR3 reads CSARVPLGPNQPQHF. DNA of the CDR3: TGCAGTGCTAGAGTTCCGCTAGGACCAAATCAGCCCCAGCATTTT. The chain joins TRBV20-1 to TRBJ1-5; no definite D call. V was pared by 1 base and J by 4 bases, with 14 bases between. There are 15 residues in the CDR3. Per the germline V gene, CDR1 is DFQATT and CDR2 is SNEGSKA (reference sequence).

The V call is TRBV7-9, the J call TRBJ2-7, with 9 positions matching TRBD2. Germline values: CDR1 SEHNR, CDR2 FQNEAQ (reference sequence). V shed 4 bases, J shed 0 bases, and the junction held 7 bases outside the gene matches. The CDR3 has 16 amino acids. The CDR3 DNA follows: TGTGCCAGCAGCTCCGCACGTAGCGGGAGCTCCTACGAGCAGTACTTC. This gives the protein CASSSARSGSSYEQYF.

The rearrangement uses TRBV4-2 and TRBJ2-7; tentative D call: TRBD1 (5 bases). Trimming removed 2 bases at V and 4 bases at J, with 15 bases between. Germline CDR1 is LGHNA and CDR2 is YNFKEQ. This CDR3 is 15 amino acids long. The CDR3 region is CASSQISGLGYEQYF. The CDR3 bases are TGTGCCAGCAGCCAAATTTCAGGGTTAGGGTACGAGCAGTACTTC.

CDR3 sequence reads: CATSRAGIDQPQHF. The DNA for the CDR3 is TGTGCCACCAGCAGGGCAGGGATCGATCAGCCCCAGCATTTT. This sequence joins TRBV15 and TRBJ1-5, with D perhaps TRBD1 (5 bases). The V gene lost 3 bases and the J gene lost 5 bases, with 11 bases spanning the gap. The CDR3 loop spans 14 amino acids. Per germline, CDR1 LNHNV and CDR2 YYDKDF (reference sequence).

This clonotype was detected once. V and J are TRBV7-2 and TRBJ1-2; D is unclear. The CDR3 is 13 amino acids. Trimming left V 1 base short and J 8 bases short, with 11 bases between. Germline V gives CDR1 SGHTA, CDR2 FQGNSA. CDR3 bases: TGTGCCAGCAGCTTAGGGACGAATGGGGGCTACACCTTC. This codes for CASSLGTNGGYTF. Full variable domain (rest looked up from reference TRBV7-2 and TRBJ1-2): GAGVSQSPSNKVTEKGKDVELRCDPISGHTALYWYRQSLGQGLEFLIYFQGNSAPDKSGLPSDRFSAERTGGSVSTLTIQRTQQEDSAVYLCASSLGTNGGYTFGSGTRLTVV.

In this sample, this clonotype turned up many times. V is TRBV20-1 and J is TRBJ2-7; D is possibly TRBD2 (5 bases). Germline CDR1 reads DFQATT; CDR2 reads SNEGSKA (reference sequence). This CDR3 is built from 11 residues. V dropped 6 bases and J dropped 5 bases, with 11 bases sitting between them. DNA for the CDR3: TGCAGTGCCCCCGGGATGGACGAGCAGTACTTC. Translation: CSAPGMDEQYF.

This chain connects TRBV28 to TRBJ2-5, with TRBD1 identical over 7 bases. The CDR3 covers 15 residues. V lost 7 bases, J lost 2 bases, and 10 bases stayed unmatched. The germline gives CDR1 MDHEN, CDR2 SYDVKM. CDR3 sequence reads: CASTDRDGLQETQYF. Written as DNA, the CDR3 is TGTGCCAGCACCGACAGGGACGGCTTACAAGAGACCCAGTACTTC.

This clonotype was seen a handful of times. The chain combines TRBV20-1 with TRBJ2-4; tentatively, D is TRBD2 (5 bases). The CDR3 is 12 amino acids. Germline lookup yields CDR1 DFQATT and CDR2 SNEGSKA (reference sequence). Trimming shortened V by 5 bases and J by 13 bases, and 18 bases separated the two germline ends. DNA for the CDR3: TGCAGTGCTGGAGGACTCGCTGCGTCCCAGTACTTC. The encoded protein is CSAGGLAASQYF.

The genes are TRBV14 and TRBJ1-2; possible D gene TRBD1, 5 bases. Looked up from germline, CDR1 is SGHDN and CDR2 is FVKESK. V was shortened by 0 bases and J by 4 bases, with 15 bases between the two germline ends. There are 16 residues in the CDR3. The CDR3: CASSQDRMQGTYGYTF. The CDR3 coding sequence is TGTGCCAGCAGCCAAGATCGGATGCAAGGGACCTATGGCTACACCTTC.

This clonotype has only a few counts. The rearrangement links TRBV5-1 to TRBJ1-1; D gene unclear. V was pared by 0 bases and J by 6 bases, with 6 bases between. This CDR3 is built from 12 residues. Germline CDR1 and CDR2: SGHRS and YFSETQ. In nucleotides, the CDR3 is TGCGCCAGCAGCTTGGGGGATGCTGAAGCTTTCTTT. Protein: CASSLGDAEAFF.

This rearrangement joins TRBV6-2 or TRBV6-3 to TRBJ2-1; 8 bases match TRBD1. There are 15 residues in the CDR3. The J segment lost 3 bases and the V segment lost 5 bases, leaving 6 bases of the junction unmatched. In germline, CDR1 is MNHEY, CDR2 SVGEGT. The CDR3 sequence is CASSKRGQDYNEQFF. As DNA, the CDR3 is TGTGCCAGCAGTAAAAGGGGACAGGACTACAATGAGCAGTTCTTC.

This clonotype was detected a few times. The V call is TRBV27, the J call TRBJ2-5; tentative D call: TRBD2 (6 bases). Per the germline V gene, CDR1 is MNHEY and CDR2 is SMNVEV (reference sequence). The germline V and J ends were trimmed by 6 bases and 3 bases, with 20 bases remaining between them. The CDR3 totals 16 residues. This CDR3 is CASRGIRAGIEETQYF. CDR3 DNA sequence: TGTGCCAGCAGGGGTATCAGGGCGGGGATTGAAGAGACCCAGTACTTC.